This TCR beta chain was captured in a study of cytomegalovirus exposure and HLA in healthy donors. This clone has a single count. A multiplex PCR was run with 60 Vbeta primers and 13 Jbeta primers. Here immunoSEQ multiplex PCR was the method, and the copy in TCRdb shows in-frame clones only, minus some. Of some 150,000 clones in the sample, roughly 80% were seen once. Per the germline V gene, CDR1 is SGHTA and CDR2 is FQGNSA. V was trimmed by 0 bases and J by 8 bases, leaving 11 bases between them. The CDR3 covers 14 residues. The source material was PBMCs. The receptor was derived from a man between 45 and 60 years old in good health and CMV-seropositive. The rearrangement uses TRBV7-2 and TRBJ2-1; D is perhaps TRBD1 (6 bases). The CDR3 DNA follows: TGTGCCAGCAGCTTAGCACAGGGTCGGGATGAGCAGTTCTTC. It encodes CASSLAQGRDEQFF. Full variable domain (rest looked up from reference TRBV7-2 and TRBJ2-1): GAGVSQSPSNKVTEKGKDVELRCDPISGHTALYWYRQSLGQGLEFLIYFQGNSAPDKSGLPSDRFSAERTGGSVSTLTIQRTQQEDSAVYLCASSLAQGRDEQFFGPGTRLTVL.